This T cell receptor (beta chain) was documented in a study of blood T cells in healthy people across ages. Study-wide findings and caveats: More naive CD4+ cells and higher diversity were found in long-lived than in aged donors. The unsorted PBMCs prevented any conclusive comparison of naive versus antigen-experienced cells.

Through a sample-barcoded 5' primer and a J-beta primer mix, a second PCR was run for roughly 7 to 11 cycles. Each cDNA molecule was tagged by a template-switch adaptor with 12 random nucleotides. MiXCR, run by TCRdb on the 5' RACE reads, gives a single entry per CDR3 protein. The table lists some 900,000 distinct CDR3 sequences, 29% of them singletons, with 15% to 20% in the top ten. CDR1 is KGHSH, CDR2 LQKENI, per germline. CDR3 length equals 13 residues. V lost 0 bases to trimming and J lost 5 bases, with 7 bases between them. Extracted total RNA amounted to at least 5.5 micrograms for each sample. In this sample, this clonotype turned up many times. The antigen is undetermined.

The clonotype comes from a woman older than 75 in good health. Sequencing input: blood. V gene TRBV18 combines with J gene TRBJ2-5; D gene unclear. The CDR3, as DNA: TGTGCCAGCTCACCACCGGTGTGGGAGACCCAGTACTTC. This translates into CASSPPVWETQYF. Complete variable domain (other parts from reference TRBV18 and TRBJ2-5): NAGVMQNPRHLVRRRGQEARLRCSPMKGHSHVYWYRQLPEEGLKFMVYLQKENIIDESGMPKERFSAEFPKEGPSILRIQQVVRGDSAAYFCASSPPVWETQYFGPGTRLLVL.